Only a few counts were recorded for the clone carrying this TCR beta chain. Its antigen is unknown. The sample originates from a study of CD8 T cells in ankylosing spondylitis. The trim removed 5 bases at V and 3 bases at J, leaving 6 bases unmatched. This CDR3 region has 14 residues. CDR1 and CDR2 from the germline V gene are DFQATT and SNEGSKA (reference sequence). TCRdb passed the 5' RACE reads through MiXCR, listing each CDR3 protein once. The sample contains 470,000 or so distinct CDR3 sequences, roughly a quarter of which appear only once. Study results and caveats: A motif in TCR beta, a set of fewer than ten highly homologous variants, appeared characteristic of ankylosing spondylitis blood. Disease-linked clones bore a CD8+ phenotype and were relatively rare in peripheral blood. Matched synovial fluid from ankylosing spondylitis patients was reported to be enriched for disease-linked clones.

The rearrangement uses TRBV20-1 and TRBJ2-7, with 11 bases aligning to TRBD2. The origin of this receptor is a male donor with ankylosing spondylitis. The specimen sequenced was blood, either unsorted or a sorted T cell fraction (not recorded which). CDR3 residues: CSASGTSGFYEQYF. In nucleotides, the CDR3 is TGCAGTGCTTCCGGGACTAGCGGCTTCTACGAGCAGTACTTC.